This T cell receptor (beta chain) was found in a study of shared clonotypes between healthy human individuals. The authors split each subset's genomic DNA evenly across several immunoSEQ plates. The team ran DNA from unsorted PBMCs on ten immunoSEQ deep assay plates for sequencing. Profiling relied on immunoSEQ multiplex PCR, and the TCRdb table lists in-frame clones only, not all of them. The data contain 450,000 to 500,000 clones, roughly 80% of them seen just once; the ten biggest clones take up approximately 11%. Among the donors, all were Caucasian adults who lived in Nashville, Tennessee. When samples were unsorted, some 90 million PBMCs were used for genomic DNA. The V segment lost 5 bases and the J segment 6 bases; nucleotides outside the gene matches: 7. This CDR3 spans 13 amino acids. CDR1 is SGHRS, CDR2 YFSETQ, per germline.

This receptor was identified in a woman in her forties in good health. Some clones in this sample may be carry-over from other donors' samples. Specimen: PBMCs. V gene TRBV5-1 combines with J gene TRBJ1-2; 7 nucleotides line up with TRBD1. The CDR3 nucleotides read TGCGCCAGCAGGATCGACAGGGAAGATGGCTACACCTTC. This codes for CASRIDREDGYTF.